A selection of T cell receptor beta chains follows, all from one sample in a study of OX40 agonist ivuxolimab in advanced cancers. Profiled with immunoSEQ multiplex PCR; TCRdb holds only in-frame clones, not every one. The data show more than 55,000 clones, 86% seen once. Sequenced here: CD4+ or CD8+ T cells sorted from blood, sampled in a trial of the OX40 agonist ivuxolimab. The receptor set was obtained from an adult with an advanced solid tumor such as melanoma, head and neck, liver or kidney cancer. The CDR3 runs from the conserved cysteine through the conserved F or W. D genes are given only for firm matches. Expanded clones get a size class; other rows say once, few or many, or leave the size out.

V gene	clone size	D gene	J gene	CDR3 protein	CDR3 DNA
TRBV5-1	NA	TRBD2	TRBJ2-1	CASSFRLAGVVEQFF	TGCGCCAGCAGCTTCCGACTAGCGGGAGTAGTGGAGCAGTTCTTC
TRBV19	once	NA	TRBJ2-7	CASSLSGSFSYEQYF	TGTGCCAGTAGTCTATCGGGCAGCTTCTCCTACGAGCAGTACTTC
TRBV2	NA	TRBD2	TRBJ2-2	CASKRDSNTGELFF	TGTGCCAGCAAGCGGGACTCGAACACCGGGGAGCTGTTTTTT
TRBV4-2	NA	TRBD1	TRBJ1-4	CASSQDRIRAGGNEKLFF	TGTGCCAGCAGCCAAGATCGGATCCGAGCAGGGGGTAACGAAAAACTGTTTTTT
TRBV5-1	NA	TRBD2	TRBJ2-5	CASSFNSGRKGETQYF	TGCGCCAGCAGCTTTAATAGCGGGAGAAAAGGGGAGACCCAGTACTTC
TRBV5-1	NA	TRBD1	TRBJ2-7	CASSLRTGVGEQYF	TGCGCCAGCAGCTTAAGGACAGGGGTCGGCGAGCAGTACTTC
TRBV28	NA	TRBD2	TRBJ2-7	CASSDGTSGNIYEQYF	TGTGCCAGCAGCGACGGGACTAGCGGGAATATATACGAGCAGTACTTC
TRBV9	NA	TRBD2	TRBJ2-3	CASSVSLAGDTQYF	TGTGCCAGCAGCGTCTCCCTAGCGGGAGATACGCAGTATTTT
TRBV27	once	TRBD2	TRBJ2-7	CASSGLAGKYEQYF	TGTGCCAGCAGTGGGTTAGCGGGAAAGTACGAGCAGTACTTC
TRBV6-5	NA	NA	TRBJ1-1	CASSYGGMNTEAFF	TGTGCCAGCAGTTACGGGGGGATGAACACTGAAGCTTTCTTT
TRBV12-5	NA	TRBD2	TRBJ2-3	CASGSGLVADTQYF	TGTGCTAGTGGTTCGGGACTAGTGGCAGATACGCAGTATTTT
TRBV11-2	NA	NA	TRBJ1-1	CASTSGNTEAFF	TGTGCCAGCACCTCCGGAAACACTGAAGCTTTCTTT
TRBV12-5	NA	NA	TRBJ2-1	CASGFGQGFYNEQFF	TGTGCTAGTGGTTTTGGTCAGGGGTTCTACAATGAGCAGTTCTTC
TRBV28	few	NA	TRBJ1-1	CASSLPGTGMNTEAFF	TGTGCCAGCAGTTTACCGGGCACAGGCATGAACACTGAAGCTTTCTTT
TRBV27	NA	TRBD2	TRBJ2-7	CASSLSGSLFRGSSGTNEQYF	TGTGCCAGCAGTTTATCGGGTTCACTCTTTAGGGGCTCTAGCGGGACCAACGAGCAGTACTTC
TRBV5-1	NA	TRBD2	TRBJ2-1	CASSSTAGVYNEQFF	TGCGCCAGCAGCTCCACGGCGGGAGTCTACAATGAGCAGTTCTTC
TRBV7-2	NA	NA	TRBJ2-7	CASSLAGLRQYF	TGTGCCAGCAGCTTGGCTGGCCTCAGGCAGTACTTC
TRBV11-2	NA	NA	TRBJ2-1	CASSLVSQGGTDEQFF	TGTGCCAGCAGCTTAGTGAGCCAGGGGGGTACAGATGAGCAGTTCTTC
TRBV19	NA	NA	TRBJ2-7	CASSIVAGANSYEQYF	TGTGCCAGTAGTATAGTAGCAGGAGCCAATTCCTACGAGCAGTACTTC